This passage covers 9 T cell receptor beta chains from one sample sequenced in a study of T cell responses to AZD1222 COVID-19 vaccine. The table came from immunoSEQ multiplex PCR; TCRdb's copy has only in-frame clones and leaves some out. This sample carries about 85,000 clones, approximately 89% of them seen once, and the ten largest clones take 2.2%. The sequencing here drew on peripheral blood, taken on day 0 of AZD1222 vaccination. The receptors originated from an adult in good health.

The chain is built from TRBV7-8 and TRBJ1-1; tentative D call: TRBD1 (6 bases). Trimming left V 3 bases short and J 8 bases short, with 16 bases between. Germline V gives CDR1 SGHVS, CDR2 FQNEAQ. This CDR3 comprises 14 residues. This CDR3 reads CASSFGQGLTEAFF. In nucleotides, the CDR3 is TGTGCCAGCAGCTTCGGGCAGGGGCTTACCGAAGCTTTCTTT.

CDR3 sequence: CASSKGEGGKNIQYF. In nucleotides, the CDR3 is TGTGCCAGTAGTAAGGGAGAGGGCGGCAAAAACATTCAGTACTTC. The chain employs TRBV19 and TRBJ2-4; D is perhaps TRBD2 (5 bases). The length of the CDR3 is 15 residues. With 4 bases removed from V and 3 bases from J, the gap between germline ends came to 13 bases. Germline CDR1 and CDR2: LNHDA and SQIVND (reference sequence).

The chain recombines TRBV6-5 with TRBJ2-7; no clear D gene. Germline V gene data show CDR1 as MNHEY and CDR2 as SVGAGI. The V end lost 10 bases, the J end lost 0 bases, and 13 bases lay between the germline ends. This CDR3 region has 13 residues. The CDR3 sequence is CATSLESSYEQYF. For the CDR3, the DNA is TGTGCCACCTCCCTTGAGAGCTCCTACGAGCAGTACTTC.

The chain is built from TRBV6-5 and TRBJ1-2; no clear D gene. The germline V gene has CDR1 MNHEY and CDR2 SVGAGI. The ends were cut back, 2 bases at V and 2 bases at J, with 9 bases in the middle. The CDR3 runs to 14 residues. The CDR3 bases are TGTGCCAGCAGTTACGAGGGCGGGAACTATGGCTACACCTTC. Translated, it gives CASSYEGGNYGYTF.

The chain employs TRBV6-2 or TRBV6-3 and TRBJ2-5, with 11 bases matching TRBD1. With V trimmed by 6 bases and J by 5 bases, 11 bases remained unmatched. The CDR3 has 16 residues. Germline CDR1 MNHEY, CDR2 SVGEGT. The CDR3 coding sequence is TGTGCCAGCAGCCCAGGACAGGGGGCAGGAGAGGAGACCCAGTACTTC. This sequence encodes CASSPGQGAGEETQYF.

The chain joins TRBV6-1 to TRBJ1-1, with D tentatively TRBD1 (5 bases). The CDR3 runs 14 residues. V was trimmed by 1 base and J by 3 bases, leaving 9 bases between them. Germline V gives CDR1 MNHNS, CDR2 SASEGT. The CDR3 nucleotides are TGTGCCAGCAGTGAAGTGGGGGGGTACACTGAAGCTTTCTTT. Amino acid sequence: CASSEVGGYTEAFF.

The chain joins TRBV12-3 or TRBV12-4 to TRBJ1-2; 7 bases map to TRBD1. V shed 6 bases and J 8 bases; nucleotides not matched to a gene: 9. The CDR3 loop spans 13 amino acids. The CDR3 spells CASSPRQGGGYTF. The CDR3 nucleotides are TGTGCCAGCAGCCCTAGGCAGGGGGGAGGCTACACCTTC.

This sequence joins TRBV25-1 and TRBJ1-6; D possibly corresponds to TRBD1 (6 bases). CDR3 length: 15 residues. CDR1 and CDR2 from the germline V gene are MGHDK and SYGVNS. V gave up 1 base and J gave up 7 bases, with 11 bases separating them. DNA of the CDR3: TGTGCCAGCAGTGAATCGACGGGGGCGAATTCACCCCTCCACTTT. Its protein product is CASSESTGANSPLHF. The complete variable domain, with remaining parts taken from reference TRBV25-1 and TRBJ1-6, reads EADIYQTPRYLVIGTGKKITLECSQTMGHDKMYWYQQDPGMELHLIHYSYGVNSTEKGDLSSESTVSRIRTEHFPLTLESARPSHTSQYLCASSESTGANSPLHFGNGTRLTVT.

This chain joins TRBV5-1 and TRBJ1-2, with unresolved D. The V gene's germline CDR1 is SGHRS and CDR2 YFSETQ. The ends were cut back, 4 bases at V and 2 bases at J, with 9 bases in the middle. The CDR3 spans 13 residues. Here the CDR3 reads CASSRDDNYGYTF. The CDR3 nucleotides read TGCGCCAGCAGCCGTGACGACAACTATGGCTACACCTTC.